The 3 T cell receptor beta chains below come from one sample, sequenced in a study of blood T cell repertoires in COVID-19. Assay used: immunoSEQ multiplex PCR; TCRdb lists only in-frame clones, some missing. The sample consists of tens of thousands of clones, about nine tenths of them appearing once. Sequencing was done on a sample of peripheral blood. Source of these receptors: a woman in her forties or fifties with active or convalescent COVID-19.

This clone occurred once. V usage is TRBV4-1 and J usage is TRBJ2-7; the D gene is possibly TRBD2 (5 bases). V was trimmed by 8 bases and J by 2 bases, leaving 19 bases between them. The CDR3 spans 15 residues. The germline V gene has CDR1 MGHRA and CDR2 YSYEKL. CDR3 coding DNA: TGCGCCAGCGCGGGCCCCCCCGGGAAAACCTACGAGCAGTACTTC. Its protein is CASAGPPGKTYEQYF.

This rearrangement joins TRBV30 to TRBJ2-7; D might be TRBD2 (5 bases). The CDR3 sequence is 12 residues long. Trimming pared 1 base from V and 5 bases from J, leaving 9 bases between. The germline V gene has CDR1 GTSNPN and CDR2 SVGIG (reference sequence). CDR3 sequence reads: CAWSAQRNEQYF. CDR3 nucleotide sequence: TGTGCCTGGAGTGCTCAGCGGAACGAGCAGTACTTC. Drawing the rest from reference TRBV30 and TRBJ2-7, the complete variable domain is SQTIHQWPATLVQPVGSPLSLECTVEGTSNPNLYWYRQAAGRGLQLLFYSVGIGQISSEVPQNLSASRPQDRQFILSSKKLLLSDSGFYLCAWSAQRNEQYFGPGTRLTVT.

V usage is TRBV5-1 and J usage is TRBJ1-4; D is perhaps TRBD1 (5 bases). CDR3 length equals 15 residues. V lost 8 bases to trimming and J lost 0 bases, with 14 bases between them. Germline assignment: CDR1 SGHRS and CDR2 YFSETQ. The CDR3: CASSGTYATNEKLFF. The DNA of the CDR3 is TGCGCCAGTTCCGGGACTTACGCAACTAATGAAAAACTGTTTTTT.